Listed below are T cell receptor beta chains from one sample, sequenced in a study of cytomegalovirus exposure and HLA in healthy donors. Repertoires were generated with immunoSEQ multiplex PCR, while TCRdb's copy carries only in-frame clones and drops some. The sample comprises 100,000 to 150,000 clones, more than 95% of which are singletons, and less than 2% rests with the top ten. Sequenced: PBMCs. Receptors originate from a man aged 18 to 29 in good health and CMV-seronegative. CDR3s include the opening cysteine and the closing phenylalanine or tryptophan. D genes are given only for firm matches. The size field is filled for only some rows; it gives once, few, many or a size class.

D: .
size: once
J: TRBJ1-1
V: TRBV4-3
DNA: TGCGCCAGCAGCCCGACAGGGAACACTGAAGCTTTCTTT
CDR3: CASSPTGNTEAFF

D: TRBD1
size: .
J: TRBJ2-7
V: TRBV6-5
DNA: TGTGCCAGCAGTTACTCCACAGGGGGCGAGCAGTACTTC
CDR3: CASSYSTGGEQYF

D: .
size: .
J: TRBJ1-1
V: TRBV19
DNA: TGTGCCAGTACGTCCTTGGCGAACACTGAAGCTTTCTTT
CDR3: CASTSLANTEAFF

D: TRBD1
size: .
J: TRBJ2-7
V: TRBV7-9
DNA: TGTGCCAGCAGCGGAACCACAGGGGGCTACTACGAGCAGTACTTC
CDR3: CASSGTTGGYYEQYF

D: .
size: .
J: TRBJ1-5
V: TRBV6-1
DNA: TGTGCCAGCAGTGAAGTCGGCAGGGGCCATCAGCCCCAGCATTTT
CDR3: CASSEVGRGHQPQHF

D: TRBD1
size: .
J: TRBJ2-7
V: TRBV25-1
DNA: TGTGCCAGCAGCAGAGGACAGGGGATATACGAGCAGTACTTC
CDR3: CASSRGQGIYEQYF

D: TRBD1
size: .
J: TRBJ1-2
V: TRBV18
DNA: TGTGCCAGCTCACCACCGGTTATGGGACAGGGTAACTATGGCTACACCTTC
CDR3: CASSPPVMGQGNYGYTF

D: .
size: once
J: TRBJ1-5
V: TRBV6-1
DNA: TGTGCCAGCAGTGAAGCAGCAAGCAATCAGCCCCAGCATTTT
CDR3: CASSEAASNQPQHF

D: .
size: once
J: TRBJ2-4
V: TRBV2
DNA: TGTGCCAGCACTCGCGGACATAGCACAAACATTCAGTACTTC
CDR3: CASTRGHSTNIQYF

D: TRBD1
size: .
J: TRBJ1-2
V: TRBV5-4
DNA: TGTGCCAGCAGCTTGGTCGGGACAGGGGGCGTGGATGGCTACACCTTC
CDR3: CASSLVGTGGVDGYTF

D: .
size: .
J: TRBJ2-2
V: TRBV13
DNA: TGTGCCAGCAGCTTAAGAGGGCCTACCGGGGAGCTGTTTTTT
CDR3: CASSLRGPTGELFF

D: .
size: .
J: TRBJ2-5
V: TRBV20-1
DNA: TGCAGTGCTGTTAAAGAGACCCAGTACTTC
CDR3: CSAVKETQYF

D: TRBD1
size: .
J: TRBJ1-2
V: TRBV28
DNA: TGTGCCAGCAGTTTTGTAAACAGGGGCTACGGCTACACCTTC
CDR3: CASSFVNRGYGYTF

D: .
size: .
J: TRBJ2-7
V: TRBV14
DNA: TGTGCCAGCAGCCAAGGGTCCCTCGGCGGGACCGGATACGAGCAGTACTTC
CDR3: CASSQGSLGGTGYEQYF

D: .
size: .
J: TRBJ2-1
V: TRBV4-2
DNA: TGTGCCAGCAGCCAAGCTTTGACCCTACAGGGGCAGTTCTTC
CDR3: CASSQALTLQGQFF

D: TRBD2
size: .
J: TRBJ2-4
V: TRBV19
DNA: TGTGCCAGTAGTATCGGGATTAGCGGGAGGCCGGGGGGAGCCAAAAACATTCAGTACTTC
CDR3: CASSIGISGRPGGAKNIQYF

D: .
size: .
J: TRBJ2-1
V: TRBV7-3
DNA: TGTGCCAGCAGCTTACAGGGGAGCTCCTACAATGAGCAGTTCTTC
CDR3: CASSLQGSSYNEQFF

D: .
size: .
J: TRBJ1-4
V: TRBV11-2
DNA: TGTGCCAGCAGTTCGCTGACAGGCGGAAGGCGACTGTTTTTT
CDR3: CASSSLTGGRRLFF

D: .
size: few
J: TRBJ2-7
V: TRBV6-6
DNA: TGTGCCACCCTACAGGGCCAGGAGCAGTACTTC
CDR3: CATLQGQEQYF

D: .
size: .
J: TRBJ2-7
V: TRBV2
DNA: TGTGCCAGCAGTGTAGATCTTCCCTACGAGCAGTACTTC
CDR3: CASSVDLPYEQYF

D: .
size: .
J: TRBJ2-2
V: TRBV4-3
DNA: TGCGCCAGCAGCCAAGGAACAGGGAGGGTGGCCGGGGAGCTGTTTTTT
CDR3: CASSQGTGRVAGELFF

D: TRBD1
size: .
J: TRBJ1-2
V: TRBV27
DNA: TGTGCCAGCAGCGACATGTACGGGACAGTCTATGGCTACACCTTC
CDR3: CASSDMYGTVYGYTF

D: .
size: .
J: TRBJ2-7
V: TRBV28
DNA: TGTGCCAGCTCGTCTCGAAACGGCTACGAGCAGTACTTC
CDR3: CASSSRNGYEQYF

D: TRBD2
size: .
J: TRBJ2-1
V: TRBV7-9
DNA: TGTGCCAGCAGCTTAATTGGCGGGAGGGCAAATGAGCAGTTCTTC
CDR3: CASSLIGGRANEQFF

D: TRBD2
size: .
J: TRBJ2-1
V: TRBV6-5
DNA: TGTGCCAGCAGTTACACTAGCGGGAGGGTATACAATGAGCAGTTCTTC
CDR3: CASSYTSGRVYNEQFF

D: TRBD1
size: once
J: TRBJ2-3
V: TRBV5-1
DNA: TGCGCCAGCAGCTTGGCCCTCTCGGGACAGGACACAGATACGCAGTATTTT
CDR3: CASSLALSGQDTDTQYF

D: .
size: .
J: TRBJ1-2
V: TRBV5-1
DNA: TGCGCCAGCCTTCTTTCTCCGGGGGGCGACTATGGCTACACCTTC
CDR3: CASLLSPGGDYGYTF

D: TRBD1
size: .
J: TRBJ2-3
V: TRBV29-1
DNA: TGCAGCGTTTCCACAGGGGTGGCAGATACGCAGTATTTT
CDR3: CSVSTGVADTQYF

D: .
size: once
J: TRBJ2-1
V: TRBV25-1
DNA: TGTGCCAGCAGTGAGGCTGGTGAGCAGTTCTTC
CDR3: CASSEAGEQFF

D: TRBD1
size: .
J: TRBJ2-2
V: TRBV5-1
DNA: TGCGCCAGCAGCTGGGGACAGGGGGTAACCGGGGAGCTGTTTTTT
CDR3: CASSWGQGVTGELFF

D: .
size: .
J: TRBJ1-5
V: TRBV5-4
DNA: TGTGCCAGCAGCCGGGGACAAAATCAGCCCCAGCATTTT
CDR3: CASSRGQNQPQHF

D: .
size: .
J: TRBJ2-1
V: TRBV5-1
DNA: TGCGCCAGCAGCTTGGAGGGGCAGTCCTACAATGAGCAGTTCTTC
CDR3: CASSLEGQSYNEQFF

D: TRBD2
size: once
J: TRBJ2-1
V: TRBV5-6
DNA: TGTGCCAGCAGCTTGGGACTAGCGGGAGCCGGTGAGCAGTTCTTC
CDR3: CASSLGLAGAGEQFF

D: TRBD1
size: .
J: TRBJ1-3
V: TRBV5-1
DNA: TGCGCCAGCAGCTTCCAGGGGGCGCGGGGAAACACCATATATTTT
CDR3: CASSFQGARGNTIYF

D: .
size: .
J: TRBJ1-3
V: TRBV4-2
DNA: TGTGCCAGCAGCCGACCAGACAGGGGAAACACCATATATTTT
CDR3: CASSRPDRGNTIYF

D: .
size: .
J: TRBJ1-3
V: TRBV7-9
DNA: TGTGCCAGCAGCTTTACCTTACAGGGAGCTGGAAACACCATATATTTT
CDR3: CASSFTLQGAGNTIYF

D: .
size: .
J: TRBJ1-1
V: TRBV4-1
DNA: TGCGCCAGCAGCCAAGTCGGCGGGACCACTGAAGCTTTCTTT
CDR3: CASSQVGGTTEAFF